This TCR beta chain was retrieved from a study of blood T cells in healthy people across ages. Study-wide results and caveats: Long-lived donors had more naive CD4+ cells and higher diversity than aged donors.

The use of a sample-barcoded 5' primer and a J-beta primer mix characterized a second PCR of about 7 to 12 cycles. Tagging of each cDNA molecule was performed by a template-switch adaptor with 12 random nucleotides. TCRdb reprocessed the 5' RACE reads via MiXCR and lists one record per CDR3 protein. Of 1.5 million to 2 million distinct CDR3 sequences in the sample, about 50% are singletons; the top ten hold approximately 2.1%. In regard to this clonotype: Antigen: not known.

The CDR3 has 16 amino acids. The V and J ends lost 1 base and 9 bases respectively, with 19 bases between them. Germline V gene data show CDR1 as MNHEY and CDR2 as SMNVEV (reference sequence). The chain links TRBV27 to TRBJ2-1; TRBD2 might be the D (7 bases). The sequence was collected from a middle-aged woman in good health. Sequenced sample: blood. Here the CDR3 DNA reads TGTGCCAGCAGTTTATACCGAGGGGGGGCTGTAGGTGAGCAGTTCTTC. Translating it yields CASSLYRGGAVGEQFF.